This T cell receptor (beta chain) was profiled in a study of blood T cell repertoires in COVID-19. Study background: Both acute and convalescent COVID-19 samples were obtained from the United States, Italy and Spain. Sources were T cells, B-cell-depleted T cells, or PBMCs; the material itself was cDNA or gDNA.

In the source study's methods: Estimated nucleated cell counts came from reference gene primer amplification. Sequencing used immunoSEQ multiplex PCR; TCRdb keeps in-frame clones, though not all of them. That table furnishes V, J and clone size, whereas the DNA furnished D and trimming. The profile shows about 400,000 clones, about 90% of them singletons. In Cohort 3, a recovered donor had either two negative PCRs, clearance, or symptom resolution. Trimming removed 0 bases from V and 4 bases from J, with 9 bases in between. Per germline, CDR1 LNHDA and CDR2 SQIVND (reference sequence). The CDR3 is 15 residues long.

This TCR was recovered from a woman in her thirties who had recovered from COVID-19. Specimen: PBMCs or T cells enriched from blood (not recorded which). J is TRBJ1-4 and V is TRBV19; TRBD1 is a possible D gene (6 bases). CDR3 nucleotides: TGTGCCAGTAGTATAGACGGCAGGGGTAATGAAAAACTGTTTTTT. This gives the protein CASSIDGRGNEKLFF.